Here is one T cell receptor (beta chain) with its context. The entry originates in a study of shared clonotypes between healthy human individuals. Sequencing was performed with immunoSEQ multiplex PCR; in TCRdb, only in-frame clones are kept and a portion is missing. Here the sample spans hundreds of thousands of clones, roughly 95% being singletons. With 5 bases removed from V and 10 bases from J, the gap between germline ends came to 12 bases. This CDR3 is 13 amino acids long. CDR1 and CDR2 (germline): MRHNA, SNTAGT. Donors comprised healthy HIV-negative adults lacking recent acute infections or vaccinations.

This sequence joins TRBV6-4 and TRBJ1-6; D is undetermined. The specimen sequenced was naive CD4+ T cells sorted from blood. The subset denotes: CD45RA+ positively selected. The sequence came from a woman in her 30s in good health. The CDR3 loop reads CASSSWFGSPLHF. The CDR3 DNA reads TGTGCCAGCAGTTCATGGTTCGGGTCACCCCTCCACTTT.